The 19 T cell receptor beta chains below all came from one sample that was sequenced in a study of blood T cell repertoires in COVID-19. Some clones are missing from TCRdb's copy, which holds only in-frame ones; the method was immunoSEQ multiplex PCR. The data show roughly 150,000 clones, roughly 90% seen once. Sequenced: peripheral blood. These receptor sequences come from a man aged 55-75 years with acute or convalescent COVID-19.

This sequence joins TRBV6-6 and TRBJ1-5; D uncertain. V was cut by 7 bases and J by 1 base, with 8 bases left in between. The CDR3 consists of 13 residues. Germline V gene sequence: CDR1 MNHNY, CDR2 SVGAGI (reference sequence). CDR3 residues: CASIGGSNQPQHF. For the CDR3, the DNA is TGTGCCAGCATAGGAGGGAGCAATCAGCCCCAGCATTTT.

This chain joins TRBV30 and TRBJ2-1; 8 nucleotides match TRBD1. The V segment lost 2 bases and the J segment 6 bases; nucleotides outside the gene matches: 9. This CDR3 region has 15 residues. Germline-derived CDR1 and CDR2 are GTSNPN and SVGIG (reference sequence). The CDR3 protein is CAWSRGQGAVNEQFF. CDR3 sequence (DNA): TGTGCCTGGAGTAGAGGGCAGGGGGCTGTCAATGAGCAGTTCTTC.

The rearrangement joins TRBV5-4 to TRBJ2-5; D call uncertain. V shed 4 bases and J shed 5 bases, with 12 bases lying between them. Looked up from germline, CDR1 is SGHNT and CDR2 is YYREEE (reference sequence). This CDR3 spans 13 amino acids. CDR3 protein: CASSPKNSETQYF. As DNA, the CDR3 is TGTGCCAGCAGCCCAAAAAACTCGGAGACCCAGTACTTC.

For the CDR3, the DNA is TGTGCCAGCAGTTTCGGACTGACTTATGGCTACACCTTC. As protein: CASSFGLTYGYTF. The chain links TRBV28 to TRBJ1-2; D gene unclear. This CDR3 is 13 amino acids long. Germline CDR1 is MDHEN and CDR2 is SYDVKM. Trimming shortened V by 3 bases and J by 5 bases, and 10 bases separated the two germline ends.

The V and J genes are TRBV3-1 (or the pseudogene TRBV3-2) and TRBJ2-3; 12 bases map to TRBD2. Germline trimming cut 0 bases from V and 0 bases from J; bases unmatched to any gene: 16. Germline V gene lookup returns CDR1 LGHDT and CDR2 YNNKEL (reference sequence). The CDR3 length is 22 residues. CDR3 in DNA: TGTGCCAGCAGCCAAGATGGGGGCCACGGAACTAGCGGGGGGCCAAGCACAGATACGCAGTATTTT. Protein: CASSQDGGHGTSGGPSTDTQYF.

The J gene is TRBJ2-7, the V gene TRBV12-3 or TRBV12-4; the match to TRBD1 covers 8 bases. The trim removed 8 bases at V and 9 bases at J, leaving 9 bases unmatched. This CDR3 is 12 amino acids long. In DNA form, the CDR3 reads TGTGCCAGCTTGGCTGCCAGGGGGCGGCAGTACTTC. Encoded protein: CASLAARGRQYF.

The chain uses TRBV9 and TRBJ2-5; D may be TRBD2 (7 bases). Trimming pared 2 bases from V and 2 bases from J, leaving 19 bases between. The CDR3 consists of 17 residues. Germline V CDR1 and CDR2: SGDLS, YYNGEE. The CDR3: CASSVGGGARGQETQYF. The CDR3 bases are TGTGCCAGCAGCGTCGGAGGGGGGGCCCGGGGGCAAGAGACCCAGTACTTC.

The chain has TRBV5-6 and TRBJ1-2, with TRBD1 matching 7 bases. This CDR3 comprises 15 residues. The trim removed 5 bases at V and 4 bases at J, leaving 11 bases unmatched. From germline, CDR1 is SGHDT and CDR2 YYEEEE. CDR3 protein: CASSRTDRELYGYTF. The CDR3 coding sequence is TGTGCCAGCAGTAGGACTGACAGGGAGCTCTATGGCTACACCTTC. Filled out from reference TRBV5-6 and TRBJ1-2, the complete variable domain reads DAGVTQSPTHLIKTRGQQVTLRCSPKSGHDTVSWYQQALGQGPQFIFQYYEEEERQRGNFPDRFSGHQFPNYSSELNVNALLLGDSALYLCASSRTDRELYGYTFGSGTRLTVV.

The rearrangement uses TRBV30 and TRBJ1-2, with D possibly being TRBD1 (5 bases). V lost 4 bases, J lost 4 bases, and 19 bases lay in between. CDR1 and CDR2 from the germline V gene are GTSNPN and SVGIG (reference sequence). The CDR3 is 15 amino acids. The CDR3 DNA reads TGTGCCTGGACCGAAGTGGGGGGGTATGGCTATGGCTACACCTTC. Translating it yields CAWTEVGGYGYGYTF.

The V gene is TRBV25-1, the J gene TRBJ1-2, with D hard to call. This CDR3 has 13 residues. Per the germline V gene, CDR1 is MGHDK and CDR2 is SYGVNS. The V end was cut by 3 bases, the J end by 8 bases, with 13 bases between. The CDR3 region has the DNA TGTGCCAGCAGTGATAAGCGGTTGGTAGGCTACACCTTC. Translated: CASSDKRLVGYTF.

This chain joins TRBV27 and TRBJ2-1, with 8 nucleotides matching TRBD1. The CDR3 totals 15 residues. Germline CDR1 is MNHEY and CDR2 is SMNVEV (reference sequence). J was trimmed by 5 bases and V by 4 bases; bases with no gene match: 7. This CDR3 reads CASSSWGQENNEQFF. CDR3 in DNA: TGTGCCAGCAGTTCTTGGGGACAGGAGAACAATGAGCAGTTCTTC.

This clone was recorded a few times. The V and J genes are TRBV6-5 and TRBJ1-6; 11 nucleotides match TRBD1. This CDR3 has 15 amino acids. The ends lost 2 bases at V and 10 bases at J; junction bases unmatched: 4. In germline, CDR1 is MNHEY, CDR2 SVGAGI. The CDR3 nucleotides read TGTGCCAGCAGTTACCGTGGACAGGGGGCCTCACCCCTCCACTTT. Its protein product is CASSYRGQGASPLHF.

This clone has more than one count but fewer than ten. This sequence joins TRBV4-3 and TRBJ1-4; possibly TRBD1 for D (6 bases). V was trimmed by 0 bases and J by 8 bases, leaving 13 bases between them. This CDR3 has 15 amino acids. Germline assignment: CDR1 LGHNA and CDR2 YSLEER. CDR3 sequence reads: CASSQEIGQHEKLFF. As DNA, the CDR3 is TGCGCCAGCAGCCAAGAAATTGGACAGCACGAAAAACTGTTTTTT.

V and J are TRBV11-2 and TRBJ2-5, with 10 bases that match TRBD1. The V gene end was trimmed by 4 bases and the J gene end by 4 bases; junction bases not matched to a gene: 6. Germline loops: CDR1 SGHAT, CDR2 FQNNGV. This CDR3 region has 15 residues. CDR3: CASSSGTGAGETQYF. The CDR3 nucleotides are TGTGCCAGCAGCTCTGGGACAGGGGCCGGAGAGACCCAGTACTTC.

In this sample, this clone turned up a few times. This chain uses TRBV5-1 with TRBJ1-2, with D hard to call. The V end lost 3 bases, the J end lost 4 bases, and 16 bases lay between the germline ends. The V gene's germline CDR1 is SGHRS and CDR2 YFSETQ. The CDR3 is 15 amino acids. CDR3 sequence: CASSSLRGSGYGYTF. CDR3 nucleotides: TGCGCCAGCAGCTCCCTCCGGGGATCGGGCTATGGCTACACCTTC.

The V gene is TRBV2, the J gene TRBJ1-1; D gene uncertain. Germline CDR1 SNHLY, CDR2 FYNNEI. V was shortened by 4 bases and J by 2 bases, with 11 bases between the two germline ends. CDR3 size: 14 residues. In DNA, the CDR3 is TGTGCCAGCAGTGTCTTAACATCAAACACTGAAGCTTTCTTT. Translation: CASSVLTSNTEAFF.

CDR3 DNA sequence: TGTGCCAGCCGGTTTCGAAATGAGCAGTTCTTC. The encoded protein is CASRFRNEQFF. This chain links TRBV6-5 with TRBJ2-1; D unclear. The CDR3 has 11 amino acids. The V gene lost 8 bases and the J gene lost 7 bases, with 9 bases spanning the gap. The germline gives CDR1 MNHEY, CDR2 SVGAGI.

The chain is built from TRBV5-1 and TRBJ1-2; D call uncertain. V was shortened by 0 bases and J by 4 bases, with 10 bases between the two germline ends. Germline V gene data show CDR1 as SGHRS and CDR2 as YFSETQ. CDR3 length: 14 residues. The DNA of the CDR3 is TGCGCCAGCAGCTTGGACCTCAGTTCCTATGGCTACACCTTC. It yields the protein CASSLDLSSYGYTF.

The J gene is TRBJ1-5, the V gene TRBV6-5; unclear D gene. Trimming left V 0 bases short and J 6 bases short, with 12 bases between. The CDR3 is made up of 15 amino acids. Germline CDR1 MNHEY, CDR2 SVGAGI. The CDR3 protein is CASSYSIRGGQPQHF. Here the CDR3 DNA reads TGTGCCAGCAGTTACTCGATCAGAGGAGGTCAGCCCCAGCATTTT.